Following are 3 T cell receptor beta chains from one sample sequenced in a study of CXCR3-negative and CXCR3-positive naive CD8 T cells. TRB cDNA was prepared as libraries by UMI-labeled 5' RACE. TCRdb re-analyzed the 5' RACE reads; it lists each CDR3 protein once, without DNA. The listing records roughly 56,000 distinct CDR3 sequences. The specimen was naive CXCR3- CD8+ T cells from blood. Documented subset: CD45RO-CCR7+CD27+CD95- naive CD8+ T cells lacking CXCR3 (TNR3-). These receptors came from a human donor in good health. Some clones in this sample may be carry-over from other donors' samples.

This rearrangement joins TRBV5-6 to TRBJ2-1. The CDR3 contains 14 residues. Germline V gene data show CDR1 as SGHDT and CDR2 as YYEEEE. The CDR3 protein is CASSLEVTYNEQFF.

The gene calls are TRBV4-3 and TRBJ2-5. Germline lookup yields CDR1 LGHNA and CDR2 YSLEER. The CDR3 sequence is 15 residues long. CDR3 residues: CASSQDRVGQETQYF.

The V call is TRBV6-1, the J call TRBJ2-1; TCRdb designates TRBD1, a call that cannot be tested without DNA. Per the germline V gene, CDR1 is MNHNS and CDR2 is SASEGT. This CDR3 has 12 amino acids. This chain's CDR3 is CASRQGHNEQFF.